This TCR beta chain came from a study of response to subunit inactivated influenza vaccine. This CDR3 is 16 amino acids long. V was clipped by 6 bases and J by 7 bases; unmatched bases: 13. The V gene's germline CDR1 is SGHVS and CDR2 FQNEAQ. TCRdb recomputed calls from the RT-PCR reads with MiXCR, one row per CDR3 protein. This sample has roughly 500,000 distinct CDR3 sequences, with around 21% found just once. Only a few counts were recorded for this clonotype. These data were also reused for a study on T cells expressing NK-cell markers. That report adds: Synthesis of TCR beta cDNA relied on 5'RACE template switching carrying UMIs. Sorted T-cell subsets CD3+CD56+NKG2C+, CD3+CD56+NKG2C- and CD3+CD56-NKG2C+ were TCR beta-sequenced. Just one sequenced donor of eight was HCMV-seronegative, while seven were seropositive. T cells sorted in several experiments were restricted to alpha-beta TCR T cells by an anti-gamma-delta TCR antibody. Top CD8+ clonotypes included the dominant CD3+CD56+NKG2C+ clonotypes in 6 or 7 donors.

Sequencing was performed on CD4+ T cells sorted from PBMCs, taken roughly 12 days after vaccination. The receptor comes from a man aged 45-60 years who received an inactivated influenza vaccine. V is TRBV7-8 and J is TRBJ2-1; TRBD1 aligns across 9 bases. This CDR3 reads CASSPTGTGLGNEQFF. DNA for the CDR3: TGTGCCAGCAGTCCAACCGGGACAGGGCTCGGGAATGAGCAGTTCTTC.